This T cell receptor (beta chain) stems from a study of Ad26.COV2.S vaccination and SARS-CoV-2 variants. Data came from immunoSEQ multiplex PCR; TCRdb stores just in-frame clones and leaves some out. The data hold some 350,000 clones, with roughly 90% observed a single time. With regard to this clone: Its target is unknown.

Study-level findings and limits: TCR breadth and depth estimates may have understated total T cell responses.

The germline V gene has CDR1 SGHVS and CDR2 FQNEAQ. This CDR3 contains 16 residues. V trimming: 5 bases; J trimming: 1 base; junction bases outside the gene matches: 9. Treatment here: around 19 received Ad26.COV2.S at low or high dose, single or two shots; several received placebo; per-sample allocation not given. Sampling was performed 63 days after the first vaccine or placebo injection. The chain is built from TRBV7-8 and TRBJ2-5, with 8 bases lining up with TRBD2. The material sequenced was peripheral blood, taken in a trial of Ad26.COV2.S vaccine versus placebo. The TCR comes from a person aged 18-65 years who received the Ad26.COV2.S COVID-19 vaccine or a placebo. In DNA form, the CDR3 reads TGTGCCAGCAGCCGCTTAGGGGCGGGAGGCCAAGAGACCCAGTACTTC. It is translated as CASSRLGAGGQETQYF.